This T cell receptor beta chain was profiled in a study of blood T cell repertoires in COVID-19. Study-level information: Some COVID-19 samples were acute and others convalescent; all came from the United States, Italy and Spain. T cells, B-cell-depleted T cells, or PBMCs supplied cDNA or gDNA.

Authors' methods: Cell counts per sample came from amplifying reference gene primers. The protocol was immunoSEQ multiplex PCR, while the TCRdb copy is restricted to in-frame clones and leaves out a portion. V and J calls and clone size are as listed in that table; D and trimming were resolved from the DNA. This table has approximately 20,000 clones, roughly 86% appearing once. This clone was seen only a few times. CDR1 and CDR2 from the germline V gene are SGHAT and FQNNGV. V was shortened by 5 bases and J by 1 base, with 3 bases between the two germline ends. CDR3 length: 11 residues. The chain combines TRBV11-2 with TRBJ2-7; no firm D call. Material: peripheral blood. This TCR came from a man aged 65 to 85 with acute or convalescent COVID-19. The CDR3 sequence: CASSVSYEQYF. The CDR3 coding sequence is TGTGCCAGCAGCGTATCCTACGAGCAGTACTTC.